This T cell receptor (beta chain) was documented in a study of cytomegalovirus exposure and HLA in healthy donors. The PCR employed 60 Vbeta primers together with 13 Jbeta primers. The assay was immunoSEQ multiplex PCR, and TCRdb's table has in-frame clones only and misses some. The table lists approximately 130,000 clones. Overall study results and limits: The productive fraction for most TCR beta V segments was about 90% or about 30% in an earlier analysis. There were some public TCRs occurring in many donors, but most TCR sequences were rare.

Note on this clone: Its specificity is unknown.

The length of the CDR3 is 14 residues. The germline V gene has CDR1 MNHNS and CDR2 SASEGT. V gave up 7 bases and J gave up 5 bases; unmatched junction bases: 8. The sequenced sample was PBMCs. The chain employs TRBV6-1 and TRBJ1-1; 9 nucleotides line up with TRBD1. This clonotype originated in a woman aged 55-75 years in good health and CMV-seronegative. The CDR3 protein is CASTWGQGVTEAFF. Written as DNA, the CDR3 is TGTGCCAGCACTTGGGGACAGGGAGTTACTGAAGCTTTCTTT.